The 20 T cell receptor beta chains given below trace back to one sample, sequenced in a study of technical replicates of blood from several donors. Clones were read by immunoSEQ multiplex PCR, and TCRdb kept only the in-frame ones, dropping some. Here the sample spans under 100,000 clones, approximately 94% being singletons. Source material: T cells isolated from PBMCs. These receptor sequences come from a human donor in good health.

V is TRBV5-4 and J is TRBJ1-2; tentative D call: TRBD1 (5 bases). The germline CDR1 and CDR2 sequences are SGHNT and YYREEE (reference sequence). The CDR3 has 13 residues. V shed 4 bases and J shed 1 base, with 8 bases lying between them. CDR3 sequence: CASSPDSNYGYTF. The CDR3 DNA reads TGTGCCAGCAGCCCCGACAGTAACTATGGCTACACCTTC.

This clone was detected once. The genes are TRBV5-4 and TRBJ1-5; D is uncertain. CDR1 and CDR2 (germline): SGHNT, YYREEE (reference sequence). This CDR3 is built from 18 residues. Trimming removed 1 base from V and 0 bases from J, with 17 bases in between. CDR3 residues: CASSLLTSGKNSNQPQHF. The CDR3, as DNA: TGTGCCAGCAGCTTGCTAACCTCCGGGAAAAATAGCAATCAGCCCCAGCATTTT.

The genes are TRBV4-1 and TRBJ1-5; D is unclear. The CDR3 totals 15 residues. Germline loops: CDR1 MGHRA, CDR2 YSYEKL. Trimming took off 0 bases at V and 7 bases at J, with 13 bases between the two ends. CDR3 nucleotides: TGCGCCAGCAGCCAAGAGTTGAGGGCGGAGCAGCCCCAGCATTTT. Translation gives CASSQELRAEQPQHF.

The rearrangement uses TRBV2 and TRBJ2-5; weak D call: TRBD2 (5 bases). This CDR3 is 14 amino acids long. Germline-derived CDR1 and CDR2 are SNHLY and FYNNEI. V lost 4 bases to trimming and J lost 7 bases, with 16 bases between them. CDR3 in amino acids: CASSGSSGDSTQYF. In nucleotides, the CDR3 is TGTGCCAGCAGTGGGAGTTCCGGGGATTCGACCCAGTACTTC.

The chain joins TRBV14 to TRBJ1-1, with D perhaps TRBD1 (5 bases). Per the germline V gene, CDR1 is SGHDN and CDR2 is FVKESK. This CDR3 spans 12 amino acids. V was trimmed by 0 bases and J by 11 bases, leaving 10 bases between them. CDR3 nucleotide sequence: TGTGCCAGCAGCCAAGACTGGGGCACGGCTTTCTTT. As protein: CASSQDWGTAFF.

The CDR3 bases are TGTGCCAGCACCGGAGGGGTATGGGGGGATGAGCAGTTCTTC. Amino acids: CASTGGVWGDEQFF. The chain has TRBV9 and TRBJ2-1, with D perhaps TRBD2 (6 bases). This CDR3 spans 14 amino acids. Between the trimmed V and J ends, which lost 6 bases and 8 bases, there was a span of 18 bases. The germline gives CDR1 SGDLS, CDR2 YYNGEE. The full variable domain, with the rest looked up from reference TRBV9 and TRBJ2-1, is DSGVTQTPKHLITATGQRVTLRCSPRSGDLSVYWYQQSLDQGLQFLIQYYNGEERAKGNILERFSAQQFPDLHSELNLSSLELGDSALYFCASTGGVWGDEQFFGPGTRLTVL.

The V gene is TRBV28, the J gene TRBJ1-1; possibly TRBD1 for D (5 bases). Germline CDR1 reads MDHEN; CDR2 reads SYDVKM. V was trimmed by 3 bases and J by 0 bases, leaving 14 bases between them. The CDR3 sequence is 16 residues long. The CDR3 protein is CASSFTHRGMNTEAFF. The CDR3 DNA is TGTGCCAGCAGTTTTACCCACCGGGGGATGAACACTGAAGCTTTCTTT.

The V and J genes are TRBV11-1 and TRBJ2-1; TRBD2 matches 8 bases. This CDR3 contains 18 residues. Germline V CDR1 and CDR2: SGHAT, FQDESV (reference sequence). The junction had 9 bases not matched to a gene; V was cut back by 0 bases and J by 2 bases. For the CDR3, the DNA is TGTGCCAGCAGCTTAGCGCTAGGACTAGCCTCTACCTACAATGAGCAGTTCTTC. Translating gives CASSLALGLASTYNEQFF.

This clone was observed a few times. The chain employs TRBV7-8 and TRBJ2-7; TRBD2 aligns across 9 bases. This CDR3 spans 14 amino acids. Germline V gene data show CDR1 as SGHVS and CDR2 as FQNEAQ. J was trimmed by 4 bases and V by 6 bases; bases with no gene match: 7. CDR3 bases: TGTGCCAGCAGACGAATAGCGGGAGAATACGAGCAGTACTTC. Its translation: CASRRIAGEYEQYF.

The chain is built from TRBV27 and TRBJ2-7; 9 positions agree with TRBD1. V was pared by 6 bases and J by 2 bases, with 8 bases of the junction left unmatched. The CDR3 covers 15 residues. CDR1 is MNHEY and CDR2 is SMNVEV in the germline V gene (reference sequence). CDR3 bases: TGTGCCAGCAGCCGCTGGACAGGGGTCCCCTACGAGCAGTACTTC. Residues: CASSRWTGVPYEQYF.

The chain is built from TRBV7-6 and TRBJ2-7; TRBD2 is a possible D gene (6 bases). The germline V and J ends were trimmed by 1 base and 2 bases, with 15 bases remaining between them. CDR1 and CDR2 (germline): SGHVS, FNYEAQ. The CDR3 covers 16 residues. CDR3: CASSLGSGGSTYEQYF. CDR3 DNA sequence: TGTGCCAGCAGCTTAGGCTCCGGGGGATCGACCTACGAGCAGTACTTC.

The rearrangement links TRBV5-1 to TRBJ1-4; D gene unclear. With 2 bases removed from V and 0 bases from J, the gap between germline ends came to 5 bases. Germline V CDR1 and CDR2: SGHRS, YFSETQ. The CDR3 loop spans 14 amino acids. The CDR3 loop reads CASSFRATNEKLFF. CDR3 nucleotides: TGCGCCAGCAGCTTCCGGGCAACTAATGAAAAACTGTTTTTT.

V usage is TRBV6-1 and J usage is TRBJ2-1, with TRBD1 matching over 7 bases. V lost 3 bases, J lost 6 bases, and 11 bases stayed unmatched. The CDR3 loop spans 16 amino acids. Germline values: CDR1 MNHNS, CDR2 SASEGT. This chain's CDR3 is CASSEKTGSLGNEQFF. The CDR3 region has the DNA TGTGCCAGCAGTGAGAAGACAGGGAGCTTAGGCAATGAGCAGTTCTTC.

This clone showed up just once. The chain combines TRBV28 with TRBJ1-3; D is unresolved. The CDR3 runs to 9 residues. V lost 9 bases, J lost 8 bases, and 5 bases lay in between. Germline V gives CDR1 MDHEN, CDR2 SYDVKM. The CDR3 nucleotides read TGTGCCAGAATAGACACCATATATTTT. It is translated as CARIDTIYF.

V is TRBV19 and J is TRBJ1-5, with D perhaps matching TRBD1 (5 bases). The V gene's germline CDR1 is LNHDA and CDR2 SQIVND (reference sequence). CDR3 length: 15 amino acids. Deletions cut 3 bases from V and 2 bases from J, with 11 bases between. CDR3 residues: CASSIKGLGNQPQHF. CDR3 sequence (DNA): TGTGCCAGTAGTATTAAGGGGTTGGGCAATCAGCCCCAGCATTTT.

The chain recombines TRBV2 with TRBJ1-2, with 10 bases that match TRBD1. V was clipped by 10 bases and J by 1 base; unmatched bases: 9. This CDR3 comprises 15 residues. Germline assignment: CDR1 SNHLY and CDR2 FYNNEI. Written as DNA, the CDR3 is TGTGCCACCAAAGACAGGGGGCTCCTTAACTATGGCTACACCTTC. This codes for CATKDRGLLNYGYTF.

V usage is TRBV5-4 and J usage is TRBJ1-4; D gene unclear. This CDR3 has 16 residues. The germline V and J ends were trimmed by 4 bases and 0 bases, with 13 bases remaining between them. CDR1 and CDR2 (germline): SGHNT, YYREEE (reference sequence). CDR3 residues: CASSGWGGATNEKLFF. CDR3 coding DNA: TGTGCCAGCAGCGGATGGGGAGGTGCAACTAATGAAAAACTGTTTTTT.

As DNA, the CDR3 is TGTGCCAGCAGCCAAGAAAGGACAGCGTCCTACGAGCAGTACTTC. This encodes CASSQERTASYEQYF. The chain links TRBV4-2 to TRBJ2-7, with TRBD1 as a possible D gene (6 bases). The length of the CDR3 is 15 residues. Germline CDR1 and CDR2: LGHNA and YNFKEQ. Trimming removed 0 bases at V and 1 base at J, with 10 bases between.

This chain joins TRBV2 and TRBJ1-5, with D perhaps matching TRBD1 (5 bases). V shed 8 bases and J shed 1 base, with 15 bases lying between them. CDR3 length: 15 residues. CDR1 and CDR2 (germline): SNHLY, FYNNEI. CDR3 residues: CASRRGIVSNQPQHF. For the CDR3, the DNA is TGTGCCAGCCGGCGGGGGATTGTAAGCAATCAGCCCCAGCATTTT.

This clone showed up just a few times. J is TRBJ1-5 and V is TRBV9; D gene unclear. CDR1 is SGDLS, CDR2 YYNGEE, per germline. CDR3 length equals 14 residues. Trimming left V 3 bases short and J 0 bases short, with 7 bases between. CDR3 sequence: CASSGGYSNQPQHF. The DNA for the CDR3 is TGTGCCAGCAGCGGAGGATATAGCAATCAGCCCCAGCATTTT.